This T cell receptor (beta chain) was sequenced for a study of blood T cell repertoires in COVID-19. Background on the study: Collection of acute and convalescent COVID-19 samples took place in the United States, Italy and Spain.

Participants came from some 23 US areas, aged roughly 18 to 95 years. Cohorts were determined from participant-reported clinical history. As processed by the authors: Estimation of nucleated cell counts relied on the amplification of reference gene primers. TCRdb's copy holds only in-frame clones and misses some; the assay was immunoSEQ multiplex PCR. The DNA gave D and trimming, while V, J and clone size come from that table. The data show 260,000 or so clones, with around 84% seen just once and roughly a sixth held by the top ten. The receptor was isolated from a man aged 18 to 29 who had recovered from COVID-19. The sequencing input was PBMCs or T cells enriched from blood (not recorded which).

CDR3 in amino acids: CASSYPGTANSPLHF. The CDR3 DNA follows: TGTGCCAGCAGCTACCCCGGGACAGCAAATTCACCCCTCCACTTT. The J gene is TRBJ1-6, the V gene TRBV11-2; 7 nucleotides agree with TRBD1. Germline loops: CDR1 SGHAT, CDR2 FQNNGV. V dropped 4 bases and J dropped 7; count of bases not matched to a gene: 7. The CDR3 loop spans 15 amino acids.